Shown below are 15 T cell receptor beta chains from a single sample sequenced in a study of graft-versus-host responses after intestinal transplantation. Sequencing used immunoSEQ multiplex PCR; TCRdb keeps in-frame clones, though not all of them. The sample yields about 71,000 clones, approximately 94% seen once. No antigen has been assigned to these receptors. This sample comprised unstimulated CD8+ T cells sorted from spleen or lymph node cells, obtained before intestinal transplant. Receptors originate from a human donor who received an intestinal transplant.

In this sample, this clone turned up once. This chain connects TRBV27 to TRBJ1-6; unclear D gene. V was pared by 2 bases and J by 3 bases, with 8 bases between. Germline V gives CDR1 MNHEY, CDR2 SMNVEV (reference sequence). The CDR3 covers 15 residues. Here the CDR3 DNA reads TGTGCCAGCAGTTTAATAACAGACTATAATTCACCCCTCCACTTT. Its translation: CASSLITDYNSPLHF.

The chain combines TRBV29-1 with TRBJ1-1; TRBD1 is a possible D gene (5 bases). The V gene lost 0 bases and the J gene lost 5 bases, with 7 bases spanning the gap. In germline, CDR1 is SQVTM, CDR2 ANQGSEA. The CDR3 is 12 residues long. In DNA, the CDR3 is TGCAGCGTTGAAGATTGGGGGACTGAAGCTTTCTTT. The encoded protein is CSVEDWGTEAFF.

The rearrangement uses TRBV2 and TRBJ2-7; 8 bases line up with TRBD2. V shed 5 bases and J 2 bases; nucleotides not matched to a gene: 5. CDR1 is SNHLY, CDR2 FYNNEI, per germline. This CDR3 is built from 14 residues. CDR3 in amino acids: CASSIAGSAYEQYF. The CDR3 bases are TGTGCCAGCAGTATAGCGGGATCGGCCTACGAGCAGTACTTC.

The chain carries TRBV7-9 and TRBJ1-3, with D maybe TRBD1 (5 bases). The germline CDR1 and CDR2 sequences are SEHNR and FQNEAQ (reference sequence). The V end lost 5 bases, the J end lost 0 bases, and 17 bases lay between the germline ends. The CDR3 spans 17 residues. The DNA for the CDR3 is TGTGCCAGCAGCCTTGACCCCGGGACGGTCTCTGGAAACACCATATATTTT. The encoded protein is CASSLDPGTVSGNTIYF.

CDR3 in DNA: TGTGCCAGCAGCTCTGACTTAGTCGTTGAGCAGTACTTC. Translating gives CASSSDLVVEQYF. This sequence joins TRBV11-1 and TRBJ2-7; D is uncertain. V lost 4 bases and J lost 7, with 14 bases in between. CDR3 size: 13 residues. Germline V gives CDR1 SGHAT, CDR2 FQDESV (reference sequence). The variable domain in full, with the rest retrieved from reference TRBV11-1 and TRBJ2-7, is EAEVAQSPRYKITEKSQAVAFWCDPISGHATLYWYRQILGQGPELLVQFQDESVVDDSQLPKDRFSAERLKGVDSTLKIQPAELGDSAMYLCASSSDLVVEQYFGPGTRLTVT.

The rearrangement links TRBV6-5 to TRBJ1-5; possible D gene TRBD1, 5 bases. CDR3 length: 16 residues. Germline V gene sequence: CDR1 MNHEY, CDR2 SVGAGI. V was clipped by 0 bases and J by 5 bases, with 14 bases between them. The CDR3 nucleotides are TGTGCCAGCAGTTACTCGGGACCGGGGCCTTATCAGCCCCAGCATTTT. Translation: CASSYSGPGPYQPQHF.

The chain combines TRBV27 with TRBJ2-3; 9 bases map to TRBD1. Germline V gene data show CDR1 as MNHEY and CDR2 as SMNVEV (reference sequence). J was trimmed by 3 bases and V by 3 bases; bases with no gene match: 4. CDR3 length: 15 residues. Written as DNA, the CDR3 is TGTGCCAGCAGTTTTAGACAGGGGGGAACAGATACGCAGTATTTT. Encoded protein: CASSFRQGGTDTQYF.

The CDR3 is CASSPGTSVPYEQYF. CDR3 nucleotides: TGTGCCAGCAGTCCCGGGACTAGCGTACCCTACGAGCAGTACTTC. The chain joins TRBV6-5 to TRBJ2-7; 10 bases align to TRBD2. J gave up 2 bases and V 5 bases, and 6 bases lay outside the gene matches. Germline V CDR1 and CDR2: MNHEY, SVGAGI. The CDR3 has 15 amino acids.

This clone was recorded once. The chain uses TRBV4-1 and TRBJ2-1; TRBD2 agrees at 9 bases. This CDR3 has 13 residues. Trimming at V came to 4 bases and at J to 8 bases, leaving 3 bases not matched to a gene. Germline lookup yields CDR1 MGHRA and CDR2 YSYEKL. CDR3 nucleotides: TGCGCCAGCAGCCCCGGGACTAGCTATGAGCAGTTCTTC. Translation gives CASSPGTSYEQFF.

The chain employs TRBV6-1 and TRBJ2-3; D ambiguous. Germline V lookup: CDR1 MNHNS, CDR2 SASEGT. The CDR3 spans 14 residues. V lost 7 bases to trimming and J lost 0 bases, with 11 bases between them. In DNA, the CDR3 is TGTGCCAGCAATCCGGCGGCTAGCACAGATACGCAGTATTTT. This sequence encodes CASNPAASTDTQYF.

The chain is built from TRBV7-9 and TRBJ2-7; D is ambiguous. Trimming pared 5 bases from V and 0 bases from J, leaving 14 bases between. Per germline, CDR1 SEHNR and CDR2 FQNEAQ (reference sequence). The CDR3 runs to 15 residues. The CDR3 DNA is TGTGCCAGCAGCGCGCCGCCGACCGGCTCCTACGAGCAGTACTTC. It yields the protein CASSAPPTGSYEQYF.

The chain uses TRBV7-2 and TRBJ2-1, with D perhaps TRBD1 or TRBD2 (5 bases each). Looked up from germline, CDR1 is SGHTA and CDR2 is FQGNSA. Trimming removed 3 bases at V and 3 bases at J, with 9 bases between. The CDR3 sequence is 14 residues long. The DNA of the CDR3 is TGTGCCAGCAGCTTTGGGACCCGCTACAATGAGCAGTTCTTC. It encodes CASSFGTRYNEQFF. Variable domain in full (rest from reference TRBV7-2 and TRBJ2-1): GAGVSQSPSNKVTEKGKDVELRCDPISGHTALYWYRQSLGQGLEFLIYFQGNSAPDKSGLPSDRFSAERTGGSVSTLTIQRTQQEDSAVYLCASSFGTRYNEQFFGPGTRLTVL.

V and J are TRBV6-6 and TRBJ2-7; 12 bases match TRBD2. Germline V gives CDR1 MNHNY, CDR2 SVGAGI (reference sequence). The ends lost 6 bases at V and 3 bases at J; junction bases unmatched: 6. This CDR3 spans 15 amino acids. CDR3: CASSPRTSGIYEQYF. The CDR3 DNA is TGTGCCAGCAGCCCCAGGACTAGCGGGATCTACGAGCAGTACTTC.

This clone appeared once. The chain recombines TRBV27 with TRBJ2-3, with 8 bases fitting TRBD1. The V gene end was trimmed by 3 bases and the J gene end by 7 bases; junction bases not matched to a gene: 6. Germline V CDR1 and CDR2: MNHEY, SMNVEV (reference sequence). The CDR3 is 14 residues long. Written as DNA, the CDR3 is TGTGCCAGCAGTTTCTCTGGACAGGGAAATACGCAGTATTTT. Protein: CASSFSGQGNTQYF.

V gene TRBV6-1 combines with J gene TRBJ1-1, with D perhaps matching TRBD1 (6 bases). CDR1 and CDR2 from the germline V gene are MNHNS and SASEGT. The CDR3 is 13 amino acids. Trimming took off 8 bases at V and 4 bases at J, with 14 bases between the two ends. The DNA of the CDR3 is TGTGCCAGCTCGTGGGGGCCGGGCACTGAAGCTTTCTTT. Protein sequence: CASSWGPGTEAFF.